A single sample gave rise to the 17 T cell receptor beta chains below, sequenced in a study of T cells in Graves' hyperthyroidism and ophthalmopathy. RNA transcripts were the template for amplifying TCR beta CDR3 regions. In the first-round RT-PCR of the TCR CDR3, the HTBI primer set was used. TCRdb re-analysed the multiplex PCR reads in MiXCR, keeping a single row per CDR3 protein. The data contain about 510,000 distinct CDR3 sequences, roughly 45% of them singletons. Source material: peripheral blood or thyroid tissue (not recorded which). These receptors came from an adult woman with Graves' disease, either hyperthyroidism or ophthalmopathy (not recorded which).

Regarding this clonotype: At one of its ends the junction is not consistent with the germline gene, which may arise from a read error. The gene calls are TRBV9 and TRBJ1-2; D call uncertain. Germline-derived CDR1 and CDR2 are SGDLS and YYNGEE. This CDR3 contains 15 residues. CDR3 coding DNA: TGTGCCAGCAGCGTAGGCCCTACATTTAACTATGGCTGCACCTTC. Protein: CASSVGPTFNYGCTF.

The chain joins TRBV20-1 to TRBJ1-2; TRBD1 aligns across 7 bases. With 6 bases clipped from V and 2 bases from J, the junction kept 6 bases outside the gene matches. CDR3 size: 13 residues. Germline V lookup: CDR1 DFQATT, CDR2 SNEGSKA (reference sequence). The CDR3 region is CSARQGDNYGYTF. CDR3 in DNA: TGCAGTGCACGACAGGGAGACAACTATGGCTACACCTTC.

Comments on this clonotype: Since a much larger clone is just one base distant, this may be a read error. The chain employs TRBV28 and TRBJ2-2; TRBD2 matches 13 bases. CDR1 and CDR2 (germline): MDHEN, SYDVKM. CDR3 length: 14 amino acids. Losses at the gene ends were 6 bases for V and 7 bases for J; bases not matched to a gene: 2. CDR3 amino acids: CASRRTSGSGELFF. The CDR3 coding sequence is TGTGCCAGCAGACGGACTAGCGGGAGCGGGGAGCTGTTTTTT.

The table lists this clonotype with a few counts. V and J are TRBV5-1 and TRBJ2-7; 8 nucleotides align to TRBD2. Looked up from germline, CDR1 is SGHRS and CDR2 is YFSETQ. The junction had 7 bases not matched to a gene; V was cut back by 9 bases and J by 5 bases. This CDR3 contains 12 residues. In nucleotides, the CDR3 is TGCGCCAAAAGACTAGCGCGACACGAGCAGTACTTC. Translation: CAKRLARHEQYF. The full variable domain, completed using reference TRBV5-1 and TRBJ2-7, is KAGVTQTPRYLIKTRGQQVTLSCSPISGHRSVSWYQQTPGQGLQFLFEYFSETQRNKGNFPGRFSGRQFSNSRSEMNVSTLELGDSALYLCAKRLARHEQYFGPGTRLTVT.

This clonotype appeared many times. CDR3 in amino acids: CASSERRGQPQHF. The CDR3 nucleotides read TGTGCCAGCAGCGAAAGACGTGGGCAGCCCCAGCATTTT. The chain employs TRBV9 and TRBJ1-5; no definite D call. The CDR3 length is 13 residues. Trimming took off 3 bases at V and 7 bases at J, with 11 bases between the two ends. Per germline, CDR1 SGDLS and CDR2 YYNGEE.

The rearrangement uses TRBV9 and TRBJ1-5; TRBD1 is a possible D gene (5 bases). Trimming removed 5 bases from V and 5 bases from J, with 11 bases in between. This CDR3 region has 13 residues. Germline V gene sequence: CDR1 SGDLS, CDR2 YYNGEE. DNA for the CDR3: TGTGCCAGCAGTTTAGGGGACTATCAGCCCCAGCATTTT. It specifies CASSLGDYQPQHF.

To note about this clonotype: At one boundary the junction diverges from the germline segment, which might be a read error. This sequence joins TRBV7-6 and TRBJ1-6; no firm D call. This CDR3 is built from 14 residues. Per the germline V gene, CDR1 is SGHVS and CDR2 is FNYEAQ. The CDR3 loop reads CASSRLGLNSLLHF. The CDR3 DNA reads as TGTGCCAGCAGTCGCCTTGGACTAAATTCACTCCTCCACTTT.

This clonotype was recorded a few times. The chain couples TRBV15 to TRBJ2-7; D unclear. The CDR3 totals 15 residues. V was pared by 3 bases and J by 6 bases, with 18 bases between. Germline V lookup: CDR1 LNHNV, CDR2 YYDKDF (reference sequence). The CDR3 bases are TGTGCCACCAGCAGCTGGGCAGGCGGTGGCGGCGAGCAGTACTTC. This sequence encodes CATSSWAGGGGEQYF.

A few counts support this clonotype. The rearrangement links TRBV30 to TRBJ1-3; D unclear. CDR3 length: 13 residues. The germline V and J ends were trimmed by 5 bases and 8 bases, with 16 bases remaining between them. The germline CDR1 and CDR2 sequences are GTSNPN and SVGIG (reference sequence). The CDR3 region is CAWQVDRADTIYF. CDR3 in DNA: TGTGCCTGGCAAGTGGACCGGGCGGACACCATATATTTT.

This clonotype was found many times. The chain links TRBV6-6 to TRBJ2-7; no clear D. The CDR3 consists of 11 residues. In germline, CDR1 is MNHNY, CDR2 SVGAGI (reference sequence). The V gene lost 8 bases and the J gene lost 5 bases, with 10 bases spanning the gap. DNA of the CDR3: TGTGCCAGCCGACGAATCGACGAGCAGTACTTC. This sequence encodes CASRRIDEQYF.

This clonotype was seen ten or more times. The rearrangement links TRBV5-1 to TRBJ1-1, with 7 bases fitting TRBD1. The CDR3 sequence is 14 residues long. Germline CDR1 reads SGHRS; CDR2 reads YFSETQ. V was clipped by 4 bases and J by 5 bases; unmatched bases: 8. The chain's CDR3 is CASSREDRETEAFF. DNA of the CDR3: TGCGCCAGCAGCCGGGAAGACAGGGAAACTGAAGCTTTCTTT.

This rearrangement joins TRBV2 to TRBJ2-5, with 7 bases identical to TRBD1. Looked up from germline, CDR1 is SNHLY and CDR2 is FYNNEI. V was clipped by 1 base and J by 9 bases; unmatched bases: 14. CDR3 length: 16 amino acids. CDR3 coding DNA: TGTGCCAGCAGTGAAGAACCGACAGGGACCCAAGCGGCCCAGTACTTC. Amino acids: CASSEEPTGTQAAQYF.

The CDR3 loop is CSAPGGGTEAFF. The CDR3 nucleotides read TGCAGTGCTCCTGGGGGTGGCACTGAAGCTTTCTTT. This chain uses TRBV20-1 with TRBJ1-1; tentatively, D is TRBD1 (5 bases). This CDR3 comprises 12 residues. The V and J ends lost 5 bases and 4 bases respectively, with 11 bases between them. The germline CDR1 and CDR2 sequences are DFQATT and SNEGSKA (reference sequence).

On this clonotype itself: The DNA is left out, because the CDR3 cannot be placed on it with certainty; the CDR3 is given as TCRdb lists it. Here the CDR3 reads CSVEGGTVYEQYFGPVTGELFF. V is TRBV29-1 and J is TRBJ2-2; the table assigns TRBD2, which was not confirmed against the DNA. Germline CDR1 is SQVTM and CDR2 is ANQGSEA. The CDR3 spans 22 amino acids, including both terminal residues.

The chain links TRBV10-3 to TRBJ2-5, with D unresolved. Germline lookup yields CDR1 ENHRY and CDR2 SYGVKD. The V end lost 0 bases, the J end lost 9 bases, and 17 bases lay between the germline ends. This CDR3 is 15 amino acids long. The CDR3 here is CAISESGVGNQPQYF. DNA for the CDR3: TGTGCCATCAGTGAGTCGGGTGTTGGCAATCAGCCCCAGTACTTC.

The sample holds many counts of this clonotype. The chain joins TRBV19 to TRBJ1-1, with D maybe TRBD1 (5 bases). The CDR3 runs 13 residues. The V end lost 1 base, the J end lost 3 bases, and 6 bases lay between the germline ends. Per germline, CDR1 LNHDA and CDR2 SQIVND (reference sequence). Here the CDR3 DNA reads TGTGCCAGTAGTATAGCGGGGGACACTGAAGCTTTCTTT. It specifies CASSIAGDTEAFF.

The chain combines TRBV20-1 with TRBJ2-3; D ambiguous. CDR3 size: 14 residues. The germline V gene has CDR1 DFQATT and CDR2 SNEGSKA (reference sequence). The V gene lost 7 bases and the J gene lost 2 bases, with 16 bases spanning the gap. The CDR3 DNA reads TGCAGTGTCAACCGGCTGGCCAACACAGATACGCAGTATTTT. The encoded protein is CSVNRLANTDTQYF.